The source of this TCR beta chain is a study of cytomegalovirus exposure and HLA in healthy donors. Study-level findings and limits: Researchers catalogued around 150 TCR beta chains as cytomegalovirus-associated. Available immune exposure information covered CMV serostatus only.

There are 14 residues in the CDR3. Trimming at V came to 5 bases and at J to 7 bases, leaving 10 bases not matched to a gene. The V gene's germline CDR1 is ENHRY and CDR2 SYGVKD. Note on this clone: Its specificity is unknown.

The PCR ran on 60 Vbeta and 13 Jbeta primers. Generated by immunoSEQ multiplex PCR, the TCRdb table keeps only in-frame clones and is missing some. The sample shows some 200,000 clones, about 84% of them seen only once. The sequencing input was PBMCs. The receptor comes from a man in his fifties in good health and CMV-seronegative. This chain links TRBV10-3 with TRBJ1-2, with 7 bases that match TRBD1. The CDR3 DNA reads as TGTGCCATCAGTCAACAGGGGTCAAGGGGTGGCTACACCTTC. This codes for CAISQQGSRGGYTF.